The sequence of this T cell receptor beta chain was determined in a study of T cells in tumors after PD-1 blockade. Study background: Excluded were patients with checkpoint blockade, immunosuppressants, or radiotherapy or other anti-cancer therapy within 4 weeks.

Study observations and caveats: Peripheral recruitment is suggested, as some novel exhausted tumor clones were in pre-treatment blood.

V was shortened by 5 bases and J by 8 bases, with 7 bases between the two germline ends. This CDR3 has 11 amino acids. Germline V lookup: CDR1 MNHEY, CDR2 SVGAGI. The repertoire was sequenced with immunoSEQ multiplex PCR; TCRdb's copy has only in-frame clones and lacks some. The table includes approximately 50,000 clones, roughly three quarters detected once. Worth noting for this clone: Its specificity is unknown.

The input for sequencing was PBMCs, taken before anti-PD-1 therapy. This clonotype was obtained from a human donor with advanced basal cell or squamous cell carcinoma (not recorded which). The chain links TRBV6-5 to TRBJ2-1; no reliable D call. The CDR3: CASSHPDEQFF. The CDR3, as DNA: TGTGCCAGCAGTCACCCAGATGAGCAGTTCTTC.